This paragraph reports one T cell receptor beta chain. What it binds is unknown. This sample is part of a study of T cell responses to AZD1222 COVID-19 vaccine. Study-level findings and limits: The sample set comprised mostly white British donors with more females, and clonal diversity was possibly underestimated. Repertoires in all cases were sampled only once the peak T cell response had passed. Unmutated regions of variants are reportedly targeted by nearly half of spike-specific TCRs.

Germline V gene lookup returns CDR1 MRHNA and CDR2 SNTAGT. This CDR3 spans 17 amino acids. The V gene lost 7 bases and the J gene lost 5 bases, with 25 bases spanning the gap. The data were produced by immunoSEQ multiplex PCR, yet TCRdb's version contains in-frame clones alone and is incomplete. Seen here are about 120,000 clones, approximately 90% observed once, and the top ten hold more than 7%. The TCR sequence derives from an adult who received the AZD1222 COVID-19 vaccine. Here the sequenced sample was peripheral blood, taken 28 days after the second AZD1222 dose. The chain employs TRBV6-4 and TRBJ2-3; maybe TRBD1 (6 bases). The CDR3 coding sequence is TGTGCCAGCACCCCCTTTACCCTCGAGGGGGAGAAAGATACGCAGTATTTT. Translated: CASTPFTLEGEKDTQYF.